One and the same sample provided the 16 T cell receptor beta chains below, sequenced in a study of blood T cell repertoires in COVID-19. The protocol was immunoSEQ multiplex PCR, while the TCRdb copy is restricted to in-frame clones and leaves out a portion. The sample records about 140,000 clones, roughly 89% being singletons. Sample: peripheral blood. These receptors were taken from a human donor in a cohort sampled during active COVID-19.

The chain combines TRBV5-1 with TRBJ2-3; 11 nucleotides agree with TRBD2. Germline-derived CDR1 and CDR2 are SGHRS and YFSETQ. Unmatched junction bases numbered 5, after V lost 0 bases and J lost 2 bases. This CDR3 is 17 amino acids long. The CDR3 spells CASSLGTSGGVTDTQYF. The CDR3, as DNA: TGCGCCAGCAGCTTGGGTACTAGCGGGGGAGTCACAGATACGCAGTATTTT. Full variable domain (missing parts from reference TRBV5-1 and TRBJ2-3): KAGVTQTPRYLIKTRGQQVTLSCSPISGHRSVSWYQQTPGQGLQFLFEYFSETQRNKGNFPGRFSGRQFSNSRSEMNVSTLELGDSALYLCASSLGTSGGVTDTQYFGPGTRLTVL.

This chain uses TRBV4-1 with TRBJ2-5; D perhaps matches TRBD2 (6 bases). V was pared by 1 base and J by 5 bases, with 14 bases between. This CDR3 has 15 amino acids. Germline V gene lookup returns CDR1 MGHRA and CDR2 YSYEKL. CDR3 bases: TGCGCCAGCAGCCAAGGGGCAGGAGGGATGGAGACCCAGTACTTC. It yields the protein CASSQGAGGMETQYF.

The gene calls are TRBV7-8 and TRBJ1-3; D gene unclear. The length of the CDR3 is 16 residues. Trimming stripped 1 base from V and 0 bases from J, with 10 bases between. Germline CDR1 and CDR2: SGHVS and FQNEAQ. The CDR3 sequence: CASSLVGSHSGNTIYF. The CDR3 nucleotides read TGTGCCAGCAGCTTAGTTGGGAGCCACTCTGGAAACACCATATATTTT.

The CDR3 spells CASSPGAVNEQYF. The CDR3 DNA follows: TGTGCCAGCAGTCCGGGAGCGGTTAACGAGCAGTACTTC. This chain links TRBV6-2 or TRBV6-3 with TRBJ2-7; the D gene is possibly TRBD2 (6 bases). Germline loops: CDR1 MNHEY, CDR2 SVGEGT. This CDR3 region has 13 residues. The V end lost 5 bases, the J end lost 5 bases, and 13 bases lay between the germline ends.

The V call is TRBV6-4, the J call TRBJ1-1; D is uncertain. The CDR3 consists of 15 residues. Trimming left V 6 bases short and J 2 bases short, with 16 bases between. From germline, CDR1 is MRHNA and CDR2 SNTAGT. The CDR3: CASSKEGGFNTEAFF. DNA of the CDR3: TGTGCCAGCAGCAAGGAGGGAGGCTTTAACACTGAAGCTTTCTTT.

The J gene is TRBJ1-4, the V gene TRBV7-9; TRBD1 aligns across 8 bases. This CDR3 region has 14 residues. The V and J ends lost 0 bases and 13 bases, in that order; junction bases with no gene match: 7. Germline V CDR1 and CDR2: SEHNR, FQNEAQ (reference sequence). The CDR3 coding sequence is TGTGCCAGCAGCTTAGCGGGACAGGCCCATAGACTGTTTTTT. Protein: CASSLAGQAHRLFF.

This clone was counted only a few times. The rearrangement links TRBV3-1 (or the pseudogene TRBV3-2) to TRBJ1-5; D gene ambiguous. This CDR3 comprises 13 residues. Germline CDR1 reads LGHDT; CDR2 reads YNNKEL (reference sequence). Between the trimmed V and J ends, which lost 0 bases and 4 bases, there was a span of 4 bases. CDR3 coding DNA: TGTGCCAGCAGCCAAGACAGAAATCAGCCCCAGCATTTT. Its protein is CASSQDRNQPQHF.

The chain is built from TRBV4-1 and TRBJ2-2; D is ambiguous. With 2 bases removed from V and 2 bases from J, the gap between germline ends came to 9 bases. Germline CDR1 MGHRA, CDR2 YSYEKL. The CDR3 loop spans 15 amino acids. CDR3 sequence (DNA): TGCGCCAGCAGCCAACTAGTGCTAAACACCGGGGAGCTGTTTTTT. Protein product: CASSQLVLNTGELFF.

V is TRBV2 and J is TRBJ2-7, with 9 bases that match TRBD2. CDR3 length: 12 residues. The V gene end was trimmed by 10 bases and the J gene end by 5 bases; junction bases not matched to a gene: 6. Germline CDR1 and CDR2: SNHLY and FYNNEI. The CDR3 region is CATRGGPDEQYF. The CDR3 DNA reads TGTGCCACGCGGGGGGGCCCCGACGAGCAGTACTTC. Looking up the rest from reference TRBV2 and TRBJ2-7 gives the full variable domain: EPEVTQTPSHQVTQMGQEVILRCVPISNHLYFYWYRQILGQKVEFLVSFYNNEISEKSEIFDDQFSVERPDGSNFTLKIRSTKLEDSAMYFCATRGGPDEQYFGPGTRLTVT.

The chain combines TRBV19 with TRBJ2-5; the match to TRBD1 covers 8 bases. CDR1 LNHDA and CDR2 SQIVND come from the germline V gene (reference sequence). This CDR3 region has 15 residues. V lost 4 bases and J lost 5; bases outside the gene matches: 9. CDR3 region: CASSTGTGVHETQYF. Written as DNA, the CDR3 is TGTGCCAGTAGTACCGGGACAGGCGTTCACGAGACCCAGTACTTC.

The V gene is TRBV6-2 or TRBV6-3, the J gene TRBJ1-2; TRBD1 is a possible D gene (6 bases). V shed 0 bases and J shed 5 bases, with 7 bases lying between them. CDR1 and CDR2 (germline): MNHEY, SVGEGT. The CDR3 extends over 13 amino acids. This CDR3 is CASSYSGQYGYTF. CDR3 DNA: TGTGCCAGCAGTTACTCCGGACAGTATGGCTACACCTTC.

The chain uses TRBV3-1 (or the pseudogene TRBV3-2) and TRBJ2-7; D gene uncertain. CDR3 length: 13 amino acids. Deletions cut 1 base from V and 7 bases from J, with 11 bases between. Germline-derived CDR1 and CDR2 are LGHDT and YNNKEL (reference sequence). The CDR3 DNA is TGTGCCAGCAGCCAAGGGTCAGGATGGGAGCAGTACTTC. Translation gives CASSQGSGWEQYF.

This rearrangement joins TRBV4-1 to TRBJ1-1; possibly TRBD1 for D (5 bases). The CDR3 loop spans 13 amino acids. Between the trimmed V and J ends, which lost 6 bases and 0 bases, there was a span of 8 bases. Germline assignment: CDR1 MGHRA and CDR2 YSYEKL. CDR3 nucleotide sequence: TGCGCCAGCAGAGCGACAGTGAACACTGAAGCTTTCTTT. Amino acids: CASRATVNTEAFF.

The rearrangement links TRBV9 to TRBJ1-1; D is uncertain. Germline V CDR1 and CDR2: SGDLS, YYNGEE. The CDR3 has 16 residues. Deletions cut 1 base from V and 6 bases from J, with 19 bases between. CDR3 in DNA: TGTGCCAGCAGCGTAAGTAAATCAGGCGAACCCTCTGAAGCTTTCTTT. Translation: CASSVSKSGEPSEAFF.

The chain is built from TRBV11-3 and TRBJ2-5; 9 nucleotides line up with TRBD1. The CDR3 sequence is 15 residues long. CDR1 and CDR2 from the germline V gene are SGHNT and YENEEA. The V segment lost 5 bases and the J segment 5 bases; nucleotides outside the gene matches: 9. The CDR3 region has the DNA TGTGCCAGCAGCCTCAGGACAGGGGTAGGGGAGACCCAGTACTTC. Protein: CASSLRTGVGETQYF.

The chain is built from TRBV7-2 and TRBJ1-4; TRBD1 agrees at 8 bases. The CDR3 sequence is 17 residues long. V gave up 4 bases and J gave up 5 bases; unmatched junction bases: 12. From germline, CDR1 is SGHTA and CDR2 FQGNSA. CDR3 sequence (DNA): TGTGCCAGCAGCTCTTCCCTAGGACAGGGACACAATGAAAAACTGTTTTTT. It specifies CASSSSLGQGHNEKLFF.